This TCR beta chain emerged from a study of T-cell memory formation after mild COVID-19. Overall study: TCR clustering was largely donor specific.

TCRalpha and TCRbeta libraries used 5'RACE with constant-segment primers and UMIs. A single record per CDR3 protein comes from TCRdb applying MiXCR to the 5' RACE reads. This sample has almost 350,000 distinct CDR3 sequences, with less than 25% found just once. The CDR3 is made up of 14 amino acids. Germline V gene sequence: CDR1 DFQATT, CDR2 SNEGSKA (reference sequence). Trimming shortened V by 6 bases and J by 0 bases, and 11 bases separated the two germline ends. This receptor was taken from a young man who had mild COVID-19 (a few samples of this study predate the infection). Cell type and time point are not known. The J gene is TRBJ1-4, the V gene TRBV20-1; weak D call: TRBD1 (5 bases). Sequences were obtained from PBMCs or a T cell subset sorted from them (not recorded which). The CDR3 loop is CSAGDGSTNEKLFF. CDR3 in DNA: TGCAGTGCGGGGGACGGTTCAACTAATGAAAAACTGTTTTTT.